The next 20 T cell receptor beta chains were all read from a single sample in a study of shared clonotypes between healthy human individuals. Sequenced by immunoSEQ multiplex PCR; TCRdb stores in-frame clones only, minus some. Here the sample spans around 620,000 clones, 85% to 95% being singletons. Terminally differentiated effector memory CD45RA+ cells were excluded by CCR7 positive selection of CD45RO-negative cells. Sequencing input: naive CD8+ T cells sorted from blood. Receptors originate from a woman between 25 and 40 years old in good health.

The chain links TRBV5-1 to TRBJ2-7, with 8 bases lining up with TRBD2. Trimming removed 2 bases from V and 3 bases from J; junction bases left unmatched: 22. The CDR3 runs 20 residues. The V gene's germline CDR1 is SGHRS and CDR2 YFSETQ. CDR3 loop: CASSLRGLLAVQQGSYEQYF. The CDR3 nucleotides are TGCGCCAGCAGCTTACGCGGCTTACTAGCGGTCCAGCAGGGGAGCTACGAGCAGTACTTC. The whole variable domain, remainder taken from reference TRBV5-1 and TRBJ2-7, is KAGVTQTPRYLIKTRGQQVTLSCSPISGHRSVSWYQQTPGQGLQFLFEYFSETQRNKGNFPGRFSGRQFSNSRSEMNVSTLELGDSALYLCASSLRGLLAVQQGSYEQYFGPGTRLTVT.

The chain uses TRBV25-1 and TRBJ2-7; 9 bases are a match to TRBD1. In germline, CDR1 is MGHDK, CDR2 SYGVNS. This CDR3 contains 14 residues. With V trimmed by 3 bases and J by 6 bases, 6 bases remained unmatched. The CDR3 DNA reads TGTGCCAGCAGTGACCTCGGGACAGGGCTCGAGCAGTACTTC. This translates into CASSDLGTGLEQYF.

The gene calls are TRBV11-2 and TRBJ1-1, with 7 bases fitting TRBD1. CDR3 length: 14 residues. The V gene end was trimmed by 5 bases and the J gene end by 0 bases; junction bases not matched to a gene: 3. Germline CDR1 and CDR2: SGHAT and FQNNGV. CDR3 in amino acids: CASSEQGMNTEAFF. The CDR3 region has the DNA TGTGCCAGCAGCGAACAGGGGATGAACACTGAAGCTTTCTTT. Together with reference TRBV11-2 and TRBJ1-1, the CDR3 gives the full variable domain: EAGVAQSPRYKIIEKRQSVAFWCNPISGHATLYWYQQILGQGPKLLIQFQNNGVVDDSQLPKDRFSAERLKGVDSTLKIQPAKLEDSAVYLCASSEQGMNTEAFFGQGTRLTVV.

The chain carries TRBV5-6 and TRBJ2-7, with 9 nucleotides matching TRBD1. The CDR3 runs to 15 residues. V was clipped by 4 bases and J by 5 bases; unmatched bases: 10. Germline CDR1 is SGHDT and CDR2 is YYEEEE. Here the CDR3 reads CASSTGTGSKDEQYF. The CDR3, as DNA: TGTGCCAGCAGCACCGGGACAGGGAGCAAGGACGAGCAGTACTTC.

The chain is built from TRBV9 and TRBJ2-7; D call uncertain. The CDR3 extends over 15 amino acids. V lost 2 bases, J lost 0 bases, and 12 bases lay in between. Germline V gene data show CDR1 as SGDLS and CDR2 as YYNGEE. CDR3 nucleotides: TGTGCCAGCAGCGTCAGCGCGTCTAGCTCCTACGAGCAGTACTTC. This sequence encodes CASSVSASSSYEQYF.

This chain joins TRBV19 and TRBJ2-6; TRBD1 aligns across 8 bases. The CDR3 has 20 amino acids. Trimming took 3 bases from V and 2 from J; bases not matched to a gene: 15. The germline CDR1 and CDR2 sequences are LNHDA and SQIVND (reference sequence). In DNA form, the CDR3 reads TGTGCCAGTAGTATTGAGAGTTTCTGGACAGGGCTACCTGGGGCCAACGTCCTGACTTTC. This sequence encodes CASSIESFWTGLPGANVLTF.

This chain links TRBV20-1 with TRBJ1-2; TRBD1 agrees at 8 bases. The germline gives CDR1 DFQATT, CDR2 SNEGSKA (reference sequence). This CDR3 contains 11 residues. V was pared by 6 bases and J by 3 bases, with 0 bases of the junction left unmatched. The CDR3 loop reads CSATGDYGYTF. CDR3 DNA: TGCAGTGCGACAGGGGACTATGGCTACACCTTC.

This clone has only one observation. The chain recombines TRBV28 with TRBJ2-1; 7 positions agree with TRBD2. Looked up from germline, CDR1 is MDHEN and CDR2 is SYDVKM. This CDR3 spans 20 amino acids. Trimming removed 4 bases from V and 0 bases from J; junction bases left unmatched: 18. The CDR3 nucleotides are TGTGCCAGCAGTTCCTACCGGGGAGGGAGTCGGGCTAGCTCCTACAATGAGCAGTTCTTC. Translation: CASSSYRGGSRASSYNEQFF.

The CDR3 loop reads CASSLQGTGELFF. In DNA form, the CDR3 reads TGTGCCAGCAGTTTACAGGGGACCGGGGAGCTGTTTTTT. The V gene is TRBV6-6, the J gene TRBJ2-2, with TRBD1 identical over 7 bases. CDR1 and CDR2 (germline): MNHNY, SVGAGI (reference sequence). Trimming took 4 bases from V and 5 from J; bases not matched to a gene: 1. The CDR3 covers 13 residues.

CDR3 sequence: CASSLLAGAYNEQFF. As DNA, the CDR3 is TGTGCCAGCAGCTTACTAGCGGGAGCCTACAATGAGCAGTTCTTC. The chain uses TRBV7-8 and TRBJ2-1, with TRBD2 matching over 10 bases. V was clipped by 2 bases and J by 2 bases; unmatched bases: 0. The germline V gene encodes CDR1 SGHVS and CDR2 FQNEAQ. The length of the CDR3 is 15 residues.

The chain carries TRBV7-6 and TRBJ2-5; D gene unclear. The CDR3 length is 14 residues. V lost 0 bases and J 2 bases, leaving 7 bases between the germline ends. CDR1 and CDR2 from the germline V gene are SGHVS and FNYEAQ. CDR3 sequence: CASSLAWRQETQYF. The DNA for the CDR3 is TGTGCCAGCAGCTTAGCCTGGCGGCAAGAGACCCAGTACTTC.

V usage is TRBV28 and J usage is TRBJ1-1; D is perhaps TRBD1 (5 bases). V was pared by 2 bases and J by 7 bases, with 11 bases between. CDR1 and CDR2 (germline): MDHEN, SYDVKM. This CDR3 spans 13 amino acids. CDR3 in amino acids: CASSLPTAIEAFF. DNA of the CDR3: TGTGCCAGCAGTTTACCGACAGCCATTGAAGCTTTCTTT. Full variable domain (rest looked up from reference TRBV28 and TRBJ1-1): DVKVTQSSRYLVKRTGEKVFLECVQDMDHENMFWYRQDPGLGLRLIYFSYDVKMKEKGDIPEGYSVSREKKERFSLILESASTNQTSMYLCASSLPTAIEAFFGQGTRLTVV.

This clone occurred once. The chain links TRBV5-4 to TRBJ2-5, with D unclear. The CDR3 is 13 residues long. Germline assignment: CDR1 SGHNT and CDR2 YYREEE (reference sequence). The V gene lost 4 bases and the J gene lost 1 base, with 8 bases spanning the gap. Written as DNA, the CDR3 is TGTGCCAGCAGCCCCGAATCCCAAGAGACCCAGTACTTC. It specifies CASSPESQETQYF.

V usage is TRBV27 and J usage is TRBJ2-7, with TRBD2 matching over 8 bases. This CDR3 comprises 16 residues. V shed 3 bases, J shed 0 bases, and the junction held 7 bases outside the gene matches. Germline V gene data show CDR1 as MNHEY and CDR2 as SMNVEV (reference sequence). CDR3 bases: TGTGCCAGCAGTTTCCGAAGCGGGAGCGCCTCCTACGAGCAGTACTTC. This codes for CASSFRSGSASYEQYF.

This chain uses TRBV15 with TRBJ1-1; D gene uncertain. Trimming left V 0 bases short and J 6 bases short, with 8 bases between. Per germline, CDR1 LNHNV and CDR2 YYDKDF (reference sequence). This CDR3 has 13 residues. CDR3 protein: CATSRDPTAEAFF. CDR3 bases: TGTGCCACCAGCAGAGATCCTACAGCTGAAGCTTTCTTT.

The chain carries TRBV5-4 and TRBJ2-5; TRBD2 might be the D (5 bases). Trimming removed 7 bases from V and 2 bases from J, with 12 bases in between. CDR3 length: 13 residues. Looked up from germline, CDR1 is SGHNT and CDR2 is YYREEE (reference sequence). CDR3 nucleotides: TGTGCCAGCGCGGGCGGACCTCAAGAGACCCAGTACTTC. It specifies CASAGGPQETQYF.

As regards this clone: This sample also contains other DNA sequences that code for the same CDR3. The rearrangement joins TRBV10-3 to TRBJ2-1, with D unclear. Looked up from germline, CDR1 is ENHRY and CDR2 is SYGVKD. CDR3 length: 15 residues. Trimming shortened V by 0 bases and J by 0 bases, and 6 bases separated the two germline ends. CDR3 bases: TGTGCCATCAGTGAGTCTGGCAGCTCCTACAATGAGCAGTTCTTC. Translation gives CAISESGSSYNEQFF.

The chain recombines TRBV11-2 with TRBJ2-1; possible D gene TRBD2, 5 bases. V shed 5 bases and J shed 8 bases, with 19 bases lying between them. There are 15 residues in the CDR3. Germline loops: CDR1 SGHAT, CDR2 FQNNGV. The CDR3 region is CASSPSSRPRDEQFF. The CDR3 nucleotides read TGTGCCAGCAGCCCCTCCTCACGCCCGAGGGATGAGCAGTTCTTC.

This clone was counted a single time. The gene calls are TRBV2 and TRBJ1-4; the match to TRBD1 covers 7 bases. Germline V CDR1 and CDR2: SNHLY, FYNNEI. The CDR3 totals 15 residues. The ends lost 4 bases at V and 5 bases at J; junction bases unmatched: 7. CDR3 DNA: TGTGCCAGCAGTGGGGCCGGGACAGAGAATGAAAAACTGTTTTTT. Translation: CASSGAGTENEKLFF.

The J gene is TRBJ2-2, the V gene TRBV27; D may match TRBD1 or TRBD2 (5 bases each). The CDR3 spans 14 residues. Germline CDR1 is MNHEY and CDR2 is SMNVEV (reference sequence). Between the trimmed V and J ends, which lost 8 bases and 6 bases, there was a span of 16 bases. The CDR3 reads CASCNRKGAGELFF. The CDR3 DNA reads TGTGCCAGCTGTAACAGGAAGGGAGCCGGGGAGCTGTTTTTT.